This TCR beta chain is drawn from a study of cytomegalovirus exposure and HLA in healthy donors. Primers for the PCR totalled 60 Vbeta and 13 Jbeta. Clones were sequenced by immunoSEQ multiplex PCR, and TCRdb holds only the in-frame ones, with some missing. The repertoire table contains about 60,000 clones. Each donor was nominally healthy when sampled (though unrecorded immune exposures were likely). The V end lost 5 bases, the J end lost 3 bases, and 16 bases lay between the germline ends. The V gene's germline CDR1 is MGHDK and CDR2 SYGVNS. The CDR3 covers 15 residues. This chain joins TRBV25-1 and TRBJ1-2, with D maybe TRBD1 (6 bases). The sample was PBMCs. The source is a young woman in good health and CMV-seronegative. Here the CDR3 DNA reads TGTGCCAGCAGTAACTATATTGGACAGCACTATGGCTACACCTTC. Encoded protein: CASSNYIGQHYGYTF.